This is a list of T cell receptor beta chains from one sample in a study of shared clonotypes between healthy human individuals. The table came from immunoSEQ multiplex PCR; TCRdb's copy has only in-frame clones and leaves some out. The table lists 450,000 or so clones, about 74% of them singletons. Sequences were obtained from PBMCs. These receptors all come from a woman aged 40 to 55 in good health. Some clones in this sample may be carry-over from other donors' samples. The CDR3 runs from the conserved cysteine through the conserved F or W. Fields, in order: D gene, clone size, V gene, J gene, CDR3 protein, CDR3 DNA. D genes are given only for firm matches. Clone sizes are given selectively: once, few, many, or a class where the clone is expanded.

.,.,TRBV30,TRBJ1-1,CAWSEGEGRNTEAFF,TGTGCCTGGAGTGAGGGAGAAGGGAGGAACACTGAAGCTTTCTTT
TRBD2,.,TRBV5-4,TRBJ2-3,CASSQKLAGEVDTQYF,TGTGCCAGCAGCCAAAAACTAGCGGGAGAGGTAGATACGCAGTATTTT
TRBD1,.,TRBV15,TRBJ2-3,CATSRESGQGRADTQYF,TGTGCCACCAGCAGAGAGTCGGGACAGGGAAGGGCAGATACGCAGTATTTT
TRBD1,.,TRBV6-5,TRBJ2-7,CASSYLGQGAGQYF,TGTGCCAGCAGCTACCTTGGACAGGGGGCAGGGCAGTACTTC
TRBD1,many,TRBV27,TRBJ2-7,CASSNRDSPYEQYF,TGTGCCAGCAGTAACCGGGACAGTCCCTACGAGCAGTACTTC
.,.,TRBV29-1,TRBJ1-2,CSVEDHNHGYTF,TGCAGCGTTGAAGACCACAACCATGGCTACACCTTC
.,once,TRBV10-3,TRBJ2-7,CAISESGSHYEQYF,TGTGCCATCAGTGAGTCCGGCTCCCACTACGAGCAGTACTTC
.,.,TRBV6-5,TRBJ1-3,CASSSALSGNTIYF,TGTGCCAGCAGTTCCGCTCTCTCTGGAAACACCATATATTTT
.,.,TRBV28,TRBJ1-2,CASSLVGPHYGYTF,TGTGCCAGCAGTTTAGTCGGGCCCCACTATGGCTACACCTTC
TRBD2,.,TRBV29-1,TRBJ2-3,CSGGLAGGPMTDTQYF,TGCAGCGGCGGACTAGCGGGAGGGCCGATGACAGATACGCAGTATTTT
.,.,TRBV18,TRBJ1-4,CASSPGNNEKLFF,TGTGCCAGCTCACCAGGGAATAATGAAAAACTGTTTTTT
.,.,TRBV14,TRBJ2-5,CASSLKSLYMGETQYF,TGTGCCAGCAGCCTTAAAAGCCTTTATATGGGAGAGACCCAGTACTTC
.,.,TRBV5-4,TRBJ2-5,CASSFPAGPETQYF,TGTGCCAGCAGCTTTCCCGCGGGACCAGAGACCCAGTACTTC
.,many,TRBV19,TRBJ2-3,CASSPGLWGADTQYF,TGTGCCAGTAGTCCGGGCCTCTGGGGAGCAGATACGCAGTATTTT
.,.,TRBV30,TRBJ2-7,CAWTTGQGEQYF,TGTGCCTGGACCACGGGACAAGGCGAGCAGTACTTC
.,once,TRBV28,TRBJ2-7,CASSTSGSTYEQYF,TGTGCCAGCAGTACCTCAGGGTCCACCTACGAGCAGTACTTC
.,.,TRBV23-1,TRBJ2-7,CASSFSGLTYEQYF,TGCGCCAGCAGTTTTTCCGGGCTTACCTACGAGCAGTACTTC
TRBD1,.,TRBV19,TRBJ1-5,CASTLGQGTNQPQHF,TGTGCCAGTACTTTGGGACAGGGAACCAATCAGCCCCAGCATTTT
.,once,TRBV27,TRBJ2-1,CASSPTLAGPLNEQFF,TGTGCCAGCAGTCCGACTCTAGCAGGCCCCCTCAATGAGCAGTTCTTC
.,.,TRBV12-5,TRBJ2-3,CASGSPDDTQYF,TGTGCTAGTGGTTCCCCCGATGATACGCAGTATTTT
.,.,TRBV27,TRBJ1-4,CASSLRGVPSTNEKLFF,TGTGCCAGCAGTTTACGGGGTGTCCCCTCAACTAATGAAAAACTGTTTTTT
.,.,TRBV30,TRBJ2-7,CAWSALLGRTSYEQYF,TGTGCCTGGAGCGCGTTGTTGGGACGGACCTCCTACGAGCAGTACTTC
TRBD2,.,TRBV6-5,TRBJ2-7,CASRIAGGPVEQYF,TGTGCCAGCAGGATAGCGGGAGGGCCAGTCGAGCAGTACTTC
.,.,TRBV7-9,TRBJ2-7,CASSLRQSSYEQYF,TGTGCCAGCAGTCTTCGACAGAGCTCCTACGAGCAGTACTTC
.,.,TRBV28,TRBJ2-7,CASSLWGRVYSYEQYF,TGTGCCAGCAGTCTCTGGGGGCGGGTTTACTCCTACGAGCAGTACTTC
.,.,TRBV28,TRBJ1-5,CASSVGPRDQPQHF,TGTGCCAGCAGTGTAGGCCCCCGAGATCAGCCCCAGCATTTT
.,.,TRBV7-2,TRBJ2-2,CASSLNPGRDTGELFF,TGTGCCAGCAGCTTAAACCCAGGCAGGGACACCGGGGAGCTGTTTTTT
.,few,TRBV7-3,TRBJ1-1,CASSLTANTEAFF,TGTGCCAGCAGCTTGACAGCGAACACTGAAGCTTTCTTT
TRBD2,.,TRBV2,TRBJ2-7,CASRGLAGARGYEQYF,TGTGCCAGCAGGGGACTAGCGGGAGCGAGGGGATACGAGCAGTACTTC
TRBD1,.,TRBV27,TRBJ1-5,CASSFRGQGNNQPQHF,TGTGCCAGCAGTTTTCGGGGACAGGGAAACAATCAGCCCCAGCATTTT
TRBD1,.,TRBV13,TRBJ1-1,CASSSNRGRGTEAFF,TGTGCCAGCAGCTCAAACAGGGGGCGGGGCACTGAAGCTTTCTTT
.,.,TRBV6-1,TRBJ1-1,CAILVGRETEAFF,TGTGCCATCCTAGTGGGGCGGGAGACTGAAGCTTTCTTT
.,.,TRBV30,TRBJ1-5,CAWTLPTRNSNQPQHF,TGTGCCTGGACCCTACCGACGAGAAATAGCAATCAGCCCCAGCATTTT
.,.,TRBV5-1,TRBJ2-5,CASSLRGGGETQYF,TGCGCCAGCAGCTTGAGGGGGGGCGGAGAGACCCAGTACTTC
TRBD2,.,TRBV5-1,TRBJ2-1,CASQTSGSYNEQFF,TGCGCCAGCCAGACTAGCGGGAGCTACAATGAGCAGTTCTTC
.,.,TRBV11-2,TRBJ2-7,CASSPRFDRSSEQYF,TGTGCCAGCAGCCCCCGGTTCGACAGGTCGTCCGAGCAGTACTTC
.,.,TRBV5-1,TRBJ2-7,CASSWRVSYEQYF,TGCGCCAGCAGCTGGAGGGTCTCATACGAGCAGTACTTC
TRBD2,.,TRBV19,TRBJ2-5,CASKRDPQETQYF,TGTGCCAGTAAGCGGGACCCCCAAGAGACCCAGTACTTC
.,.,TRBV18,TRBJ2-7,CASSPAAELSYEQYF,TGTGCCAGCTCACCAGCGGCAGAGCTATCCTACGAGCAGTACTTC
TRBD2,.,TRBV19,TRBJ2-6,CASSMGGIGANVLTF,TGTGCCAGTAGTATGGGAGGGATTGGGGCCAACGTCCTGACTTTC